A single TCR beta chain is shown here with its context. What it binds is not known. Germline-derived CDR1 and CDR2 are DFQATT and SNEGSKA (reference sequence). The CDR3 has 16 residues. This sample is drawn from a study of monozygotic twins with inflammatory bowel disease. The study, taken as a whole, reports: No difference in repertoire similarity was seen between concordant and discordant twins, possibly because power was limited.

TCRdb reprocessed the 5' RACE reads; each CDR3 protein has one entry and no DNA is given. Its listing shows about 450,000 distinct CDR3 sequences. The sequenced sample was blood. V is TRBV20-1 and J is TRBJ1-5; TCRdb picks TRBD1, but there is no DNA to check that call. This clonotype was obtained from a human donor with ulcerative colitis or Crohn's disease, or a healthy co-twin of an affected twin (not recorded which). The CDR3 region is CSASRGMVGSNQPQHF.